This TCR beta chain was sequenced for a study of cytomegalovirus exposure and HLA in healthy donors. Findings and limits, study-wide: The study carried out a later analysis of TCR beta sequences. It associated around 17,000 of them with specific HLA alleles at a false discovery rate of 0.05. A prior analysis recorded that most TCR beta V segments were productive about 87% or about 30% of the time.

Points on this clone: What it recognizes is unknown.

Vbeta (60) and Jbeta (13) primers were used in the PCR. TCRdb keeps only in-frame clones here, not all; method: immunoSEQ multiplex PCR. The sample shows about 180,000 clones, 81% of them seen only once. Germline-derived CDR1 and CDR2 are SNHLY and FYNNEI. The CDR3 runs 16 residues. Trimming shortened V by 4 bases and J by 0 bases, and 13 bases separated the two germline ends. This TCR came from a woman under 30 in good health and CMV-seropositive. Sequences were obtained from PBMCs. This sequence joins TRBV2 and TRBJ1-3; D perhaps matches TRBD1 (5 bases). The CDR3 spells CASSAGGAHSGNTIYF. The CDR3, as DNA: TGTGCCAGCAGTGCGGGAGGGGCCCACTCTGGAAACACCATATATTTT. The full variable domain, its missing parts supplied by reference TRBV2 and TRBJ1-3, is EPEVTQTPSHQVTQMGQEVILRCVPISNHLYFYWYRQILGQKVEFLVSFYNNEISEKSEIFDDQFSVERPDGSNFTLKIRSTKLEDSAMYFCASSAGGAHSGNTIYFGEGSWLTVV.